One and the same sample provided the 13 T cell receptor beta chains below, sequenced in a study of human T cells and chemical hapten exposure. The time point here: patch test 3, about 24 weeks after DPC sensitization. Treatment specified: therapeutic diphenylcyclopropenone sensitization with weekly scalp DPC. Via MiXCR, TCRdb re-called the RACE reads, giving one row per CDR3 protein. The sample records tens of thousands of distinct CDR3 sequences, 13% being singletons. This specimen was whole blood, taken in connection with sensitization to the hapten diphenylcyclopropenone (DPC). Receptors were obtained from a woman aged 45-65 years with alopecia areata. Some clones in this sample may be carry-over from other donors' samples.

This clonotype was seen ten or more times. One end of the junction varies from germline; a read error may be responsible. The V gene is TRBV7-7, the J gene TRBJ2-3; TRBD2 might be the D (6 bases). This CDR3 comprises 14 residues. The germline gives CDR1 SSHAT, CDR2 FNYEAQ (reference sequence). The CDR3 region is CASSPASAGDTQYF. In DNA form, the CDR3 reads TGTGCTAGCAGCCCCGCTAGCGCCGGGGATACGCAGTATTTT.

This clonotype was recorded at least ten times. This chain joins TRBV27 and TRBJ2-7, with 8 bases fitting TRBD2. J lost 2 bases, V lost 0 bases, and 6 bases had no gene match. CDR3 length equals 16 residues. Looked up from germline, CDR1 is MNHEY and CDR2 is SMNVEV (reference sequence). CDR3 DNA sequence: TGTGCCAGCAGTTTATCGGGCGGGAGGTTCGCCTACGAGCAGTACTTC. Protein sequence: CASSLSGGRFAYEQYF.

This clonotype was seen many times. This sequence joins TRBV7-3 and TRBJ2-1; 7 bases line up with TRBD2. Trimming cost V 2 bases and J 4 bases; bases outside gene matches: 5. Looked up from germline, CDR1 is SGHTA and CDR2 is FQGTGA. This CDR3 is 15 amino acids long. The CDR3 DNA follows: TGTGCCAGCAGCTTACGCGGGAGTCGGTACAATGAGCAGTTCTTC. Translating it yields CASSLRGSRYNEQFF.

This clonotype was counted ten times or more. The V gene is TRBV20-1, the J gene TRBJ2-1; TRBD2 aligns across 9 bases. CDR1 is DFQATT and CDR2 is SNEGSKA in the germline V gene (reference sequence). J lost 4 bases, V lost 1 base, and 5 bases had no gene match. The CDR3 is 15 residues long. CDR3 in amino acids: CSARVSGRLYNEQFF. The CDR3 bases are TGCAGTGCTAGAGTGAGCGGGAGGCTTTACAATGAGCAGTTCTTC.

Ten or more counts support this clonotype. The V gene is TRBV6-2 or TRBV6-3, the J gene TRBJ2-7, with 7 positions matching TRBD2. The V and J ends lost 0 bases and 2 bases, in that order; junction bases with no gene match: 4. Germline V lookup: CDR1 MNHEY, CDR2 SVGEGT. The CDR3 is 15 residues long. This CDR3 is CASSYSARGTYEQYF. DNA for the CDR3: TGTGCCAGCAGTTACTCCGCGCGGGGGACCTACGAGCAGTACTTC.

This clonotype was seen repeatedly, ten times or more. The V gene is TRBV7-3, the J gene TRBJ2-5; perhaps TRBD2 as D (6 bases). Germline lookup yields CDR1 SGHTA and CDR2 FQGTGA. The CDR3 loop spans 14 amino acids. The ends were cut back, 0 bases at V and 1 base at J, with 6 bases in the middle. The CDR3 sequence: CASSLTGGQETQYF. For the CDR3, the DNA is TGTGCCAGCAGCTTAACGGGGGGCCAAGAGACCCAGTACTTC.

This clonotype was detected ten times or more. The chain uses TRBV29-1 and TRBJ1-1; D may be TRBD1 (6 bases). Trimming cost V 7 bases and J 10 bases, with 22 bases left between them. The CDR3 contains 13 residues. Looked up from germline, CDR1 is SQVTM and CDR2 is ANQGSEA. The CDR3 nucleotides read TGCAGCGCTAACACCGGGACACTGATCGCAGCTTTCTTT. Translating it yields CSANTGTLIAAFF.

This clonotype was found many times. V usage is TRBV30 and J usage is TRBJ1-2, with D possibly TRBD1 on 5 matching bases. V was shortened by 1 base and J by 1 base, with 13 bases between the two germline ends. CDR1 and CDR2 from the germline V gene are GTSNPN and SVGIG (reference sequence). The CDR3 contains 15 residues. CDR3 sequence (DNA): TGTGCCTGGAGTGGCGGAGGAGGGGATAACTATGGCTACACCTTC. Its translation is CAWSGGGGDNYGYTF.

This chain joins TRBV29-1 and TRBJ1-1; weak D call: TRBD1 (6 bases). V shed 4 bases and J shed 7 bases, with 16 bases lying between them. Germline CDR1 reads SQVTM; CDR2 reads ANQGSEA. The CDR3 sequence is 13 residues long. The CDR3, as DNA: TGCAGCGTTGTCGAACAGGGTTATTTTGAAGCTTTCTTT. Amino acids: CSVVEQGYFEAFF.

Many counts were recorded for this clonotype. The CDR3 here is CSVEGLEAFF. The CDR3 bases are TGCAGCGTTGAAGGCCTTGAAGCTTTCTTT. V is TRBV29-1 and J is TRBJ1-1; D is uncertain. Trimming removed 1 base from V and 7 bases from J, with 4 bases in between. This CDR3 region has 10 residues. CDR1 SQVTM and CDR2 ANQGSEA come from the germline V gene.

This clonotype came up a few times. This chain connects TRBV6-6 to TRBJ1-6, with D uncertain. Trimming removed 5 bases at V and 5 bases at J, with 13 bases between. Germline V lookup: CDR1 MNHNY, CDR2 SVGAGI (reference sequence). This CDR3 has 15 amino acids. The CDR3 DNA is TGTGCCAGCAGTCCCCGCGAGTTACATAATTCACCCCTCCACTTT. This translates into CASSPRELHNSPLHF.

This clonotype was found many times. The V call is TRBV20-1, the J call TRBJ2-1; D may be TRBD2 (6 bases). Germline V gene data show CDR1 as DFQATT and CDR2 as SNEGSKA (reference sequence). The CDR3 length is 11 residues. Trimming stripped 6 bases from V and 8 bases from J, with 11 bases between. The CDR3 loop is CSALREYEQFF. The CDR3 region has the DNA TGCAGTGCCCTCCGGGAGTATGAGCAGTTCTTC.

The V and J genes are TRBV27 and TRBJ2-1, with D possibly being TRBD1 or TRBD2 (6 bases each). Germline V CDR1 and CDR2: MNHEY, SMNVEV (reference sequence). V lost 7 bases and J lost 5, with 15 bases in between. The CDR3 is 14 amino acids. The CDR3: CASIGGGLNNEQFF. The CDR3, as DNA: TGTGCCAGCATCGGAGGGGGGCTAAACAATGAGCAGTTCTTC.